The clone carrying this TCR beta chain was counted many times. Trimming took off 6 bases at V and 1 base at J, with 6 bases between the two ends. Germline CDR1 and CDR2: DFQATT and SNEGSKA (reference sequence). CDR3 length equals 11 residues. These data originate in a study of regulatory T cells in long-lasting Graves disease. Arm-PCR with iRepertoire HTBI primers amplified the CDR3 regions for these TCR beta libraries. TCRdb re-called the multiplex PCR reads with MiXCR, one entry per CDR3 protein. The table records 300,000 to 450,000 distinct CDR3 sequences, roughly 15% of them present only once. Time point described: newly diagnosed GD, antithyroid drugs for less than 3 months. PBMC RNA was the source of the TCR library.

V usage is TRBV20-1 and J usage is TRBJ2-5, with D uncertain. The clonotype was recovered from a female donor with Graves disease. The sequencing here drew on peripheral blood mononuclear cells (PBMCs), taken at new diagnosis, from a patient treated with antithyroid drugs. CDR3 sequence: CSAPRQETQYF. The CDR3 DNA reads TGCAGTGCCCCCCGCCAAGAGACCCAGTACTTC.